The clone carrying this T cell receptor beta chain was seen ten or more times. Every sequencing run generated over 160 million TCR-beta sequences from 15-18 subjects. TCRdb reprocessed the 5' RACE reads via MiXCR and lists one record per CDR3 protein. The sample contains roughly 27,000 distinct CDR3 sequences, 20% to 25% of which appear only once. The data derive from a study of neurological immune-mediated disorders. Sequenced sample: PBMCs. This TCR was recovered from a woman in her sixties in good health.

CDR3 DNA sequence: TGTGCCAGCAGCTTAGACAGCGGAAACACCATATATTTT. Its protein product is CASSLDSGNTIYF. This chain links TRBV7-9 with TRBJ1-3, with D uncertain. Per germline, CDR1 SEHNR and CDR2 FQNEAQ (reference sequence). The CDR3 totals 13 residues. With 1 base removed from V and 4 bases from J, the gap between germline ends came to 5 bases. Filled out from reference TRBV7-9 and TRBJ1-3, the complete variable domain reads DTGVSQNPRHKITKRGQNVTFRCDPISEHNRLYWYRQTLGQGPEFLTYFQNEAQLEKSRLLSDRFSAERPKGSFSTLEIQRTEQGDSAMYLCASSLDSGNTIYFGEGSWLTVV.